A selection of T cell receptor beta chains follows, all from one sample in a study of vaccination effects on CD4 cells after COVID-19. The protocol was immunoSEQ multiplex PCR, while the TCRdb copy is restricted to in-frame clones and leaves out a portion. The sample yields approximately 15,000 clones, around three quarters seen once. Antigen specificity for these receptors is unknown. Sample: CD4+ T cells from PBMCs cultured with SARS-CoV-2 spike peptides, taken after COVID-19 vaccination. The receptors originated from a human donor who had a prior SARS-CoV-2 infection. The CDR3 runs from the conserved cysteine through the conserved F or W. A D gene is named only where the DNA matches it firmly. Only some rows state a clone size, as once, few, many or a class for expanded clones.

>NA|TRBJ1-4|TRBV18|NA
TGTGCCAGCTCACCTGTTCCTAATGAAAAACTGTTTTTT
CASSPVPNEKLFF
>NA|TRBJ1-2|TRBV7-9|NA
TGTGCCAGCAGCTTAGAAGCAGGGTATGGCTACACCTTC
CASSLEAGYGYTF
>NA|TRBJ1-1|TRBV11-1|TRBD1
TGTGCCAGCAGCTTGATCAGGGGGGAGACTGAAGCTTTCTTT
CASSLIRGETEAFF
>few|TRBJ1-2|TRBV29-1|TRBD1
TGCAGCGCCGCCGGACAGGGAGGATATGGCTACACCTTC
CSAAGQGGYGYTF
>few|TRBJ1-2|TRBV19|NA
TGTGCCAGTAGTGCTTTAGAGGCAGGGACCGACTATGGCTACACCTTC
CASSALEAGTDYGYTF
>NA|TRBJ1-2|TRBV27|NA
TGTGCCAGCAGTTTGGCCCGGGGTGATGGCTACACCTTC
CASSLARGDGYTF
>NA|TRBJ1-1|TRBV4-1|NA
TGCGCCAGCAGCCTTCGACGGGCGGACCGAGCTTTCTTT
CASSLRRADRAFF
>few|TRBJ2-7|TRBV9|NA
TGTGCCAGCAGCTTCCGGGACAACTCCTACGAGCAGTACTTC
CASSFRDNSYEQYF
>few|TRBJ2-7|TRBV2|NA
TGTGCCAGCAGTGAAGGCGGAATCACCTACGAGCAGTACTTC
CASSEGGITYEQYF
>NA|TRBJ2-7|TRBV7-2|TRBD2
TGTGCCAGCAGCTTGGGTGGTGGTAGCGGGAGGAAGCAGTACTTC
CASSLGGGSGRKQYF
>NA|TRBJ2-3|TRBV7-2|TRBD2
TGTGCCAGCAGCTTAGTCGGTAGGACTAGCGGGAAAACAGATACGCAGTATTTT
CASSLVGRTSGKTDTQYF
>NA|TRBJ1-1|TRBV28|NA
TGTGCCAGCAGTCCAAGAAAGACAGCAAACACTGAAGCTTTCTTT
CASSPRKTANTEAFF
>NA|TRBJ1-4|TRBV27|NA
TGTGCCAGCCGGACTTGGGGGGGGAGCGCAACTAATGAAAAACTGTTTTTT
CASRTWGGSATNEKLFF
>NA|TRBJ1-2|TRBV30|NA
TGTGCCTGGAGTGTAGGGGAAGGAGGGGGCTACACCTTC
CAWSVGEGGGYTF
>once|TRBJ1-1|TRBV6-2/TRBV6-3|TRBD1
TGTGCCAGCAGTGACTTACAGGGGGCGGCCGAAGCTTTCTTT
CASSDLQGAAEAFF
>NA|TRBJ2-3|TRBV15|TRBD1
TGTGCCACCAGCAGAGGGGCGGTACAGGGGGGCACAGATACGCAGTATTTT
CATSRGAVQGGTDTQYF
>NA|TRBJ2-7|TRBV7-8|TRBD1
TGTGCCAGCAGTGGGGGACAGCGATACGAGCAGTACTTC
CASSGGQRYEQYF
>NA|TRBJ1-2|TRBV15|TRBD1
TGTGCCACCAGCAGAGATCGGACAGGGATCCTCTATGGCTACACCTTC
CATSRDRTGILYGYTF
>NA|TRBJ1-2|TRBV11-3|NA
TGTGCCAGCAGCCCGGGACTGAGGAGGGATGGCTACACCTTC
CASSPGLRRDGYTF
>NA|TRBJ2-2|TRBV12-3/TRBV12-4|NA
TGTGCCAGCAGTAGTGGGGACACCGGGGAGCTGTTTTTT
CASSSGDTGELFF
>NA|TRBJ2-7|TRBV4-3|NA
TGCGCCAGCAGCCAAGAACCGCGGAGCTACGAGCAGTACTTC
CASSQEPRSYEQYF
>few|TRBJ1-2|TRBV2|NA
TGTGCCAGTCGCCTCGAGGGGGGCTACACCTTC
CASRLEGGYTF
>NA|TRBJ2-3|TRBV15|NA
TGTGCCACCAGCAGAGGTGGTGCTTTCTTGATGATGGATACGCAGTATTTT
CATSRGGAFLMMDTQYF
>few|TRBJ2-5|TRBV3-1/TRBV3-2|TRBD2
TGTGCCAGCAGCCAACCCGGACTAGCGGGAGTCCAAGAGACCCAGTACTTC
CASSQPGLAGVQETQYF
>NA|TRBJ1-5|TRBV5-1|NA
TGCGCCAGCAGCTTGACAGGTGGAACAGACCAGCCCCAGCATTTT
CASSLTGGTDQPQHF
>few|TRBJ2-7|TRBV7-3|NA
TGTGCCAGCAGCTTAACCAGGGACAACGAGCAGTACTTC
CASSLTRDNEQYF
>NA|TRBJ2-5|TRBV9|NA
TGTGCCAGCAGCGTAGACCAGGGGTCAGGAGAGACCCAGTACTTC
CASSVDQGSGETQYF
>NA|TRBJ2-7|TRBV11-3|NA
TGTGCCAGCAGCTTAGGGGCTGACGCCTACGAGCAGTACTTC
CASSLGADAYEQYF
>NA|TRBJ2-7|TRBV6-5|NA
TGTGCCAGCAGTTACCCCTCGGGAACTGCCTACGAGCAGTACTTC
CASSYPSGTAYEQYF
>NA|TRBJ1-1|TRBV18|NA
TGTGCCGTAAGCAGGGACCAGAACACTGAAGCTTTCTTT
CAVSRDQNTEAFF
>NA|TRBJ2-3|TRBV5-1|NA
TGCGCCAGCAAATTTGAAGGTTTTACAGATACGCAGTATTTT
CASKFEGFTDTQYF
>NA|TRBJ1-2|TRBV28|TRBD1
TGTGCCAGCAGTCCCGGACAGGGGAGTGGCTACACCTTC
CASSPGQGSGYTF
>few|TRBJ2-7|TRBV7-9|NA
TGTGCCAGCACCAGAAGGGGCAGCTACGAGCAGTACTTC
CASTRRGSYEQYF
>few|TRBJ2-7|TRBV24-1|NA
TGTGCCACCAGTGACTACTACGAGCAGTACTTC
CATSDYYEQYF